This TCR beta chain was sequenced for a study of cytomegalovirus exposure and HLA in healthy donors. Study-level points and caveats: The investigators catalogued about 170 TCR beta chains as cytomegalovirus-associated.

The CDR3 is 13 residues long. Per germline, CDR1 LGHNA and CDR2 YNFKEQ. Points on this clone: Its specificity is unknown.

Amplification used 60 Vbeta primers and 13 Jbeta primers. Data came from immunoSEQ multiplex PCR; TCRdb stores just in-frame clones and leaves some out. Among 200,000 to 250,000 clones, about 80% were seen once, and the ten largest hold under 8%. The sequence derives from a woman aged 60-75 years in good health and CMV-seropositive. Sequencing was performed on PBMCs. The chain is built from TRBV4-2 and TRBJ2-5; D is ambiguous. The better agreement between TRBJ2-7 and the DNA end casts doubt on the J call. The CDR3 nucleotides are TGTGCCAGCAGCCTAGGTCCAAACTACGAGCAGTACTTC. It yields the protein CASSLGPNYEQYF.